This T cell receptor (beta chain) was recorded in a study of T-cell reconstitution after alpha-beta-depleted transplantation in children. In regard to this clonotype: Its matching antigen is unknown.

Trimming took off 4 bases at V and 3 bases at J, with 13 bases between the two ends. The germline V gene encodes CDR1 LGHNA and CDR2 YNFKEQ. The CDR3 runs 14 residues. The TCRbeta library was prepared with unique molecular identifiers. TCRdb re-called the PCR reads through MiXCR, storing one row per CDR3 protein. The repertoire consists of around 270,000 distinct CDR3 sequences, with approximately 7.3% occurring once and the leading ten covering around 9.8%. Regarding the study as a whole: Several hundred expanded graft clones reportedly supplied alpha-beta T cells about two months after transplant. Fresh T-cell production supplied most of the T-cell counts and diversity seen one year after transplant. Several patients had high TCRbeta diversity at day 60; it came from surviving recipient T cells and thymic progenitors.

This TCR was recovered from a female patient under 10 years old who had a stem cell transplant for Fanconi anemia, so the T cells may come from the graft donor. The sample was peripheral blood, taken 360 days after TCRalphabeta/CD19-depleted stem cell transplant. The J gene is TRBJ2-7, the V gene TRBV4-2; D is possibly TRBD1 (6 bases). The CDR3: CASSPPGHVYEQYF. The CDR3 DNA follows: TGTGCCAGCAGCCCTCCGGGACATGTCTACGAGCAGTACTTC.